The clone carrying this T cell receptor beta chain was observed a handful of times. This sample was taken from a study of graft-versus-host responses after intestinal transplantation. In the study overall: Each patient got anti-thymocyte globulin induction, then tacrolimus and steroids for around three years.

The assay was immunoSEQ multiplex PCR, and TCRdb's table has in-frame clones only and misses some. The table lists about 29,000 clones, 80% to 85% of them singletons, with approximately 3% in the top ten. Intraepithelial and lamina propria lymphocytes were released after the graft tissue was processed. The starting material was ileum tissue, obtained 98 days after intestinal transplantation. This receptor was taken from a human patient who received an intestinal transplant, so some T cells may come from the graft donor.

The CDR3 is CASSSDRGRSNIQYF. CDR3 in DNA: TGTGCCAGCAGTAGTGACAGGGGAAGGTCGAACATTCAGTACTTC. This chain connects TRBV2 to TRBJ2-4; 8 nucleotides match TRBD1. The CDR3 consists of 15 residues. V lost 5 bases to trimming and J lost 7 bases; unmatched junction nucleotides: 10. Germline V gene sequence: CDR1 SNHLY, CDR2 FYNNEI.